This TCR beta chain came from a study of blood T cell repertoires in COVID-19. Study background: Some COVID-19 samples were acute and others convalescent; all came from the United States, Italy and Spain.

A Seattle source enrolled patients during active infection and followed them longitudinally. V shed 2 bases and J shed 7 bases, with 11 bases lying between them. The CDR3 runs 13 residues. The germline CDR1 and CDR2 sequences are SGHAT and FQNNGV. In the original workflow: Estimates of nucleated cell counts were drawn from the amplification of reference gene primers. Sequenced by immunoSEQ multiplex PCR; TCRdb stores in-frame clones only, minus some. From that table come the V and J calls and clone size; the DNA was used to work out D and trimming. Found here are roughly 38,000 clones, 84% of them singletons; the top ten hold 1.5% to 2%.

The chain couples TRBV11-2 to TRBJ1-1, with D hard to call. This receptor was obtained from a man aged 55 to 70 with COVID-19, enrolled during active disease. Sequences were obtained from peripheral blood. CDR3 in amino acids: CASSLTEPREAFF. CDR3 bases: TGTGCCAGCAGCTTAACAGAGCCCCGTGAAGCTTTCTTT. Supplemented by reference TRBV11-2 and TRBJ1-1, the full variable domain reads EAGVAQSPRYKIIEKRQSVAFWCNPISGHATLYWYQQILGQGPKLLIQFQNNGVVDDSQLPKDRFSAERLKGVDSTLKIQPAKLEDSAVYLCASSLTEPREAFFGQGTRLTVV.